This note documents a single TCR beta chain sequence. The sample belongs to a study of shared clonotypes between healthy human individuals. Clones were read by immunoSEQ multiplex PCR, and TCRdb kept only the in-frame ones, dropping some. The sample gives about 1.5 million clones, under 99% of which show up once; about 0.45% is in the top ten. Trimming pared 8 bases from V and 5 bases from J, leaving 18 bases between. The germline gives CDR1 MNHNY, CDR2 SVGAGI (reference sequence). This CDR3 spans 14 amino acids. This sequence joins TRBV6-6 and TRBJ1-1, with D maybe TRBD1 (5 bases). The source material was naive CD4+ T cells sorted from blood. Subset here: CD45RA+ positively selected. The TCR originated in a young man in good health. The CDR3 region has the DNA TGTGCCAGCGCCGATTGGGGCGCCGGGACTGAAGCTTTCTTT. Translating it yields CASADWGAGTEAFF.